A single sample is the source of the 5 T cell receptor beta chains below, sequenced in a study of a mutant IDH1 vaccine in newly diagnosed glioma. The table came from immunoSEQ multiplex PCR; TCRdb's copy has only in-frame clones and leaves some out. The sample records some 15,000 clones, 95% to 96% being singletons. Time point in this sample: baseline, week 1 (first vaccination visit). Treatment meaning: pre-vaccination baseline after standard-of-care therapy. Sequencing used peripheral blood mononuclear cells (PBMCs), obtained from a glioma patient treated with radiotherapy, temozolomide or both. These receptors originate from a woman under 30 with glioma. Some clones in this sample may be carry-over from other donors' samples.

This chain connects TRBV5-6 to TRBJ2-7; tentatively, D is TRBD1 (5 bases). There are 14 residues in the CDR3. From germline, CDR1 is SGHDT and CDR2 YYEEEE. The V end lost 4 bases, the J end lost 0 bases, and 11 bases lay between the germline ends. CDR3 region: CASSRTSISYEQYF. CDR3 DNA sequence: TGTGCCAGCAGCAGGACATCGATCTCCTACGAGCAGTACTTC.

V is TRBV6-1 and J is TRBJ1-5, with D uncertain. The CDR3 contains 14 residues. Per germline, CDR1 MNHNS and CDR2 SASEGT. V lost 4 bases and J 4 bases, leaving 11 bases between the germline ends. CDR3 region: CASSAGVGNQPQHF. The DNA of the CDR3 is TGTGCCAGCAGTGCTGGGGTTGGAAATCAGCCCCAGCATTTT.

The chain uses TRBV7-2 and TRBJ1-2, with unresolved D. V dropped 7 bases and J dropped 4 bases, with 13 bases sitting between them. CDR3 size: 13 residues. Germline V gene sequence: CDR1 SGHTA, CDR2 FQGNSA. The CDR3 DNA sequence: TGTGCCAGCACCTCCCGGGTTGGCTATGGCTACACCTTC. Protein: CASTSRVGYGYTF. Variable domain in full (rest from reference TRBV7-2 and TRBJ1-2): GAGVSQSPSNKVTEKGKDVELRCDPISGHTALYWYRQSLGQGLEFLIYFQGNSAPDKSGLPSDRFSAERTGGSVSTLTIQRTQQEDSAVYLCASTSRVGYGYTFGSGTRLTVV.

The chain links TRBV7-2 to TRBJ1-2; 7 positions agree with TRBD1. The CDR3 has 14 residues. Germline CDR1 reads SGHTA; CDR2 reads FQGNSA. The trim removed 1 base at V and 5 bases at J, leaving 4 bases unmatched. The CDR3 protein is CASSLVETGYGYTF. CDR3 sequence (DNA): TGTGCCAGCAGCTTAGTGGAGACAGGGTATGGCTACACCTTC.

This clone has just one count. This chain connects TRBV4-1 to TRBJ2-7; 8 nucleotides align to TRBD2. V lost 0 bases and J lost 3; bases outside the gene matches: 7. The germline gives CDR1 MGHRA, CDR2 YSYEKL. This CDR3 has 16 amino acids. CDR3 in DNA: TGCGCCAGCAGCCAAGATCCCCGGACTAGCAACTACGAGCAGTACTTC. Protein: CASSQDPRTSNYEQYF.